These T cell receptor beta chains were read from a single sample in a study of T-cell reconstitution after alpha-beta-depleted transplantation in children. Using its own MiXCR run on the PCR reads, TCRdb lists one record per CDR3 protein. The sample includes roughly 590,000 distinct CDR3 sequences, 15% to 20% of them seen just once. The sequencing used PBMCs from the stem cell graft donor, collected from the stem cell graft. These receptors all come from a human donor who donated a stem cell graft to a child with acute myeloid leukemia. Each CDR3 is given with its conserved first and last residue. D genes are given only for firm matches. Only part of the rows carry a size: once, few, many, or a class if the clone is expanded.

d_call	j_call	v_call	clone_size	cdr3_aa	cdr3_nt
.	TRBJ2-3	TRBV7-3	many	CASSLSGGTDTQYF	TGTGCCAGCAGCTTAAGCGGGGGCACAGATACGCAGTATTTT
.	TRBJ1-1	TRBV6-1	many	CASSTTVNTEAFF	TGTGCCAGCAGTACGACTGTGAACACTGAAGCTTTCTTT
.	TRBJ2-3	TRBV2	few	CASSVGGGTQYF	TGTGCCAGCAGTGTTGGAGGGGGTACGCAGTATTTT
.	TRBJ2-2	TRBV7-9	.	CASSHSWTVTGELFF	TGTGCCAGCAGCCACAGCTGGACAGTCACCGGGGAGCTGTTTTTT
.	TRBJ2-7	TRBV20-1	many	CSATGIGKQYF	TGCAGTGCTACAGGAATAGGCAAGCAGTACTTC
.	TRBJ2-2	TRBV6-5	many	CASSLEGELFF	TGTGCCAGCAGCCTAGAGGGGGAGCTGTTTTTT
TRBD1	TRBJ2-7	TRBV30	.	CAWRLEGGQGWREQYF	TGTGCCTGGAGGCTGGAGGGAGGACAGGGCTGGCGCGAGCAGTACTTC
.	TRBJ2-1	TRBV29-1	few	CSVVGGGANEQFF	TGCAGCGTTGTAGGAGGGGGGGCTAATGAGCAGTTCTTC
TRBD2	TRBJ2-5	TRBV20-1	many	CSAQMGGWETQYF	TGCAGTGCCCAAATGGGGGGGTGGGAGACCCAGTACTTC
.	TRBJ2-3	TRBV5-4	many	CASSPGTPGDTQYF	TGTGCCAGCAGCCCCGGGACCCCTGGAGATACGCAGTATTTT
.	TRBJ2-1	TRBV7-9	.	CASSPPLTEQFF	TGTGCCAGCAGCCCTCCCTTAACTGAGCAGTTCTTC
.	TRBJ1-4	TRBV12-3/TRBV12-4	many	CASSLTGVPNEKLFF	TGTGCCAGCAGTTTAACGGGGGTCCCTAATGAAAAACTGTTTTTT
TRBD1	TRBJ2-4	TRBV20-1	few	CSARVQDRGRDIQYF	TGCAGTGCTAGAGTTCAGGACAGGGGAAGGGACATTCAGTACTTC
TRBD2	TRBJ2-1	TRBV12-3/TRBV12-4	.	CASSTLADSYNEQFF	TGTGCCAGCAGCACACTAGCGGACTCCTACAATGAGCAGTTCTTC
TRBD2	TRBJ2-5	TRBV20-1	.	CSALGGETQYF	TGCAGTGCTTTGGGGGGGGAGACCCAGTACTTC
.	TRBJ2-5	TRBV20-1	many	CSAFPGEETQYF	TGCAGTGCTTTCCCGGGGGAAGAGACCCAGTACTTC
.	TRBJ1-1	TRBV29-1	many	CSVDRGYTEAFF	TGCAGCGTTGACAGGGGATACACTGAAGCTTTCTTT
.	TRBJ1-6	TRBV5-1	many	CASSVGSWGNSPLHF	TGCGCCAGCAGCGTCGGTAGTTGGGGTAATTCACCCCTCCACTTT
.	TRBJ1-2	TRBV5-1	.	CASSLEGDKGSYTF	TGCGCCAGCAGCTTGGAGGGGGACAAGGGGAGCTACACCTTC
TRBD1	TRBJ1-4	TRBV12-3/TRBV12-4	few	CASSLDDRAIQKLFF	TGTGCCAGCAGTCTGGATGACAGGGCGATTCAAAAACTGTTTTTT
.	TRBJ1-6	TRBV12-3/TRBV12-4	.	CASKVRGSEFSPLHF	TGTGCCAGCAAAGTGAGAGGGTCGGAATTCTCACCCCTCCACTTT
.	TRBJ2-7	TRBV7-8	many	CASSRRDWSYEQYF	TGTGCCAGCAGCCGCCGGGACTGGTCCTACGAGCAGTACTTC
.	TRBJ2-7	TRBV12-3/TRBV12-4	many	CASSRDLGNEQYF	TGTGCCAGCAGTCGGGACCTGGGGAACGAGCAGTACTTC
.	TRBJ1-2	TRBV25-1	.	CASRTDTANYGYTF	TGTGCCAGCAGGACGGACACCGCTAACTATGGCTACACCTTC
.	TRBJ2-1	TRBV20-1	many	CSAFYRENEQFF	TGCAGTGCTTTTTACAGGGAGAATGAGCAGTTCTTC
TRBD2	TRBJ2-1	TRBV7-9	.	CASSSAGRGSANEQFF	TGTGCCAGCAGCTCGGCCGGGCGGGGGTCGGCCAATGAGCAGTTCTTC
TRBD1	TRBJ2-7	TRBV5-8	few	CASSPFRGTYEQYF	TGTGCCAGCAGCCCCTTCAGGGGGACCTACGAGCAGTACTTC
.	TRBJ2-1	TRBV6-5	few	CASSHPSGGVLGNEQFF	TGTGCCAGCAGTCACCCCTCCGGGGGCGTGTTGGGCAATGAGCAGTTCTTC
TRBD1	TRBJ2-2	TRBV6-1	.	CASTNGDRGAGELFF	TGTGCCAGCACCAACGGGGACAGAGGCGCCGGGGAGCTGTTTTTT
TRBD1	TRBJ2-3	TRBV20-1	many	CSARDWTGGDTQYF	TGCAGTGCTAGAGATTGGACAGGGGGCGATACGCAGTATTTT
.	TRBJ2-3	TRBV6-2/TRBV6-3	many	CASTPDASTDTQYF	TGTGCCAGCACCCCGGACGCTAGCACAGATACGCAGTATTTT
.	TRBJ2-4	TRBV12-3/TRBV12-4	.	CASSPAPAKNIQYF	TGTGCCAGCAGTCCGGCCCCAGCCAAAAACATTCAGTACTTC
.	TRBJ1-1	TRBV29-1	many	CSVKTLSTAFF	TGCAGCGTGAAGACCCTCTCGACAGCTTTCTTT
TRBD1	TRBJ2-5	TRBV4-1	.	CASSQPNTGVGETQYF	TGCGCCAGCAGCCAACCCAATACAGGGGTAGGAGAGACCCAGTACTTC
.	TRBJ2-1	TRBV4-1	.	CASSQDWTSYNEQFF	TGCGCCAGCAGCCAAGATTGGACCTCCTACAATGAGCAGTTCTTC
.	TRBJ1-1	TRBV11-2	.	CASSLSGSEAFF	TGTGCCAGCAGCTTATCGGGATCTGAAGCTTTCTTT
.	TRBJ2-2	TRBV3-1	few	CASSQVLGDTGELFF	TGTGCCAGCAGCCAAGTTTTAGGGGACACCGGGGAGCTGTTTTTT
.	TRBJ1-2	TRBV7-9	.	CASSLLGESYGYTF	TGTGCCAGCAGCTTACTGGGGGAGAGCTATGGCTACACCTTC
.	TRBJ2-3	TRBV12-3/TRBV12-4	.	CASSSWQGTDTQYF	TGTGCCAGCAGCTCCTGGCAGGGGACAGATACGCAGTATTTT
.	TRBJ2-1	TRBV7-2	many	CASSLAGGITYNEQFF	TGTGCCAGCAGCTTAGCTGGAGGGATTACCTACAATGAGCAGTTCTTC
.	TRBJ2-6	TRBV20-1	.	CCARVGRQYSGANVLTF	TGCTGTGCTAGAGTGGGCAGGCAATACTCTGGGGCCAACGTCCTGACTTTC
.	TRBJ2-7	TRBV7-8	many	CASSPNSGYSYEQYF	TGTGCCAGCAGCCCTAACTCAGGGTACTCCTACGAGCAGTACTTC
.	TRBJ2-4	TRBV12-3/TRBV12-4	few	CASSFDRLAKNIQYF	TGTGCCAGCAGTTTTGACCGGCTAGCCAAAAACATTCAGTACTTC
.	TRBJ1-3	TRBV7-2	many	CASSLVSHTIYF	TGTGCCAGCAGCTTAGTCTCACACACCATATATTTT
TRBD2	TRBJ2-3	TRBV28	few	CASRILAGDIDTQYF	TGTGCCAGCAGGATTCTAGCGGGGGATATAGATACGCAGTATTTT